This T cell receptor beta chain was sequenced during a study of STAT3 mutations in large granular lymphocyte leukemia. Study-wide results and caveats: Variable sampling intervals and differing treatment regimens complicated linking therapy response to TCR clonal burden changes. TCR clonotype switching after therapy occurred in about 30% of the 18 patients. Clonal expansion was inferred from other time points because no sample existed at each clone's first appearance. At least one immunodominant TCR beta clonotype appeared in every T-cell large granular lymphocyte leukemia patient.

The CDR3 has 14 amino acids. The V gene end was trimmed by 1 base and the J gene end by 6 bases; junction bases not matched to a gene: 3. Germline CDR1 and CDR2: LNHNV and YYDKDF (reference sequence). Profiling relied on immunoSEQ multiplex PCR, and the TCRdb table lists in-frame clones only, not all of them. Found here are about 42,000 clones, about 81% of them singletons; the top ten hold around 0.44%. A note on this clone: The antigen remains unidentified.

The chain couples TRBV15 to TRBJ1-3, with TRBD1 matching 7 bases. The sequencing sample was made of PBMCs. This clonotype was obtained from a human donor with T large granular lymphocyte leukemia. Some clones in this sample may be carry-over from other donors' samples. CDR3 DNA: TGTGCCACCAGCAGAGGGGGACAGTCAAACACCATATATTTT. Amino acid sequence: CATSRGGQSNTIYF.